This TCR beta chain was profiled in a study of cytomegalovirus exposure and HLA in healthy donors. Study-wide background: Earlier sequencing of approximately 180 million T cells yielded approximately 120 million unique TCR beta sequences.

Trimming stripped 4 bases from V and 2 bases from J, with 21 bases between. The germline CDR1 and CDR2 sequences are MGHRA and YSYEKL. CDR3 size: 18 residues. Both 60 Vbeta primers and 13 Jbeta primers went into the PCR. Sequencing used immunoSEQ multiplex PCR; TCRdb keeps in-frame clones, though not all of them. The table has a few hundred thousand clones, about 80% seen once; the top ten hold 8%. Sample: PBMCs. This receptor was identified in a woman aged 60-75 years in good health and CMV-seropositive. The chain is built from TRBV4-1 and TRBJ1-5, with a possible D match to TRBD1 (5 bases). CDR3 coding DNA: TGCGCCAGCAGCCTCCCCCTAGGTCGGGGAGGGGGCAATCAGCCCCAGCATTTT. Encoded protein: CASSLPLGRGGGNQPQHF.